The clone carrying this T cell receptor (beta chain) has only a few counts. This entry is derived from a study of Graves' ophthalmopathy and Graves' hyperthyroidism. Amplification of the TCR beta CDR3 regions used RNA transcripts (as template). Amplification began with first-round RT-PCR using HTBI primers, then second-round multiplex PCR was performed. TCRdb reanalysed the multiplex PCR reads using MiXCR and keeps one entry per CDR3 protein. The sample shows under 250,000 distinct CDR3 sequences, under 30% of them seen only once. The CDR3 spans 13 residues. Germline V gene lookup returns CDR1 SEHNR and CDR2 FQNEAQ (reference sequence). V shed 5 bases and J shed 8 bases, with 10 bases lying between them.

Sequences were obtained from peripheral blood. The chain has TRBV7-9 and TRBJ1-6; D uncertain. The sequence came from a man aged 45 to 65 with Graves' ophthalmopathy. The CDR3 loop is CASSVREDSPLHF. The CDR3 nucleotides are TGTGCCAGCAGCGTCAGAGAAGATTCACCCCTCCACTTT.